The 9 T cell receptor beta chains below were found in one sample sequenced in a study of blood T cell repertoires in COVID-19. Libraries were prepared by immunoSEQ multiplex PCR; TCRdb keeps only in-frame clonotypes and omits some of them. The sample yields around 98,000 clones, approximately 88% seen once. Sequencing was carried out using peripheral blood. Source of these receptors: a woman aged 55 to 70 with acute or convalescent COVID-19.

V is TRBV7-9 and J is TRBJ1-1, with D perhaps matching TRBD1 (5 bases). Trimming cost V 5 bases and J 0 bases, with 13 bases left between them. CDR1 is SEHNR, CDR2 FQNEAQ, per germline (reference sequence). The CDR3 has 15 amino acids. CDR3 nucleotide sequence: TGTGCCAGCAGCCCCCTGGGGGGTTTGAACACTGAAGCTTTCTTT. Translated: CASSPLGGLNTEAFF.

The chain recombines TRBV11-1 with TRBJ2-1, with TRBD2 identical over 9 bases. The CDR3 is 15 residues long. Per germline, CDR1 SGHAT and CDR2 FQDESV (reference sequence). V shed 5 bases, J shed 5 bases, and the junction held 7 bases outside the gene matches. Here the CDR3 reads CASSLLAGNDNEQFF. The CDR3 nucleotides are TGTGCCAGCAGCCTTCTAGCGGGGAATGACAATGAGCAGTTCTTC. Complete variable domain (other parts from reference TRBV11-1 and TRBJ2-1): EAEVAQSPRYKITEKSQAVAFWCDPISGHATLYWYRQILGQGPELLVQFQDESVVDDSQLPKDRFSAERLKGVDSTLKIQPAELGDSAMYLCASSLLAGNDNEQFFGPGTRLTVL.

The J gene is TRBJ2-5, the V gene TRBV5-1; D might be TRBD2 (5 bases). Germline CDR1 reads SGHRS; CDR2 reads YFSETQ. The CDR3 loop spans 16 amino acids. The V end lost 0 bases, the J end lost 0 bases, and 12 bases lay between the germline ends. Here the CDR3 reads CASSLVFSENQETQYF. Written as DNA, the CDR3 is TGCGCCAGCAGCTTGGTTTTTAGCGAAAACCAAGAGACCCAGTACTTC. The variable domain in full, completed from reference TRBV5-1 and TRBJ2-5, reads KAGVTQTPRYLIKTRGQQVTLSCSPISGHRSVSWYQQTPGQGLQFLFEYFSETQRNKGNFPGRFSGRQFSNSRSEMNVSTLELGDSALYLCASSLVFSENQETQYFGPGTRLLVL.

The chain uses TRBV7-7 and TRBJ2-1; TRBD2 matches at 7 bases. V shed 0 bases, J shed 5 bases, and the junction held 7 bases outside the gene matches. CDR1 is SSHAT, CDR2 FNYEAQ, per germline (reference sequence). This CDR3 is built from 16 residues. The CDR3 nucleotides read TGTGCCAGCAGCTTAGCGTTGTCCGGGGGGAACAATGAGCAGTTCTTC. It is translated as CASSLALSGGNNEQFF.

This clone was counted ten times or more. The sample has other DNA sequences that encode this CDR3 too. The V gene is TRBV5-1, the J gene TRBJ2-3; 16 bases map to TRBD2. V lost 4 bases, J lost 5 bases, and 7 bases stayed unmatched. The CDR3 runs to 17 residues. Germline CDR1 reads SGHRS; CDR2 reads YFSETQ. CDR3 DNA: TGCGCCAGCAGCCGGGGACTAGCGGGGGGGCCGGGAGATACGCAGTATTTT. It encodes CASSRGLAGGPGDTQYF.

This clone was seen a handful of times. The chain joins TRBV2 to TRBJ2-7, with TRBD1 matching 9 bases. Germline loops: CDR1 SNHLY, CDR2 FYNNEI. V gave up 6 bases and J gave up 3 bases; unmatched junction bases: 12. This CDR3 is 16 amino acids long. The CDR3 sequence is CASSPTTGGVSYEQYF. Here the CDR3 DNA reads TGTGCCAGCAGCCCCACTACAGGGGGCGTGAGCTACGAGCAGTACTTC.

The chain uses TRBV6-5 and TRBJ2-5, with 11 positions matching TRBD2. This CDR3 has 14 amino acids. V lost 6 bases and J lost 9; bases outside the gene matches: 9. The V gene's germline CDR1 is MNHEY and CDR2 SVGAGI. CDR3: CASRGLAALGAQYF. CDR3 nucleotides: TGTGCCAGCAGGGGACTAGCGGCATTGGGGGCCCAGTACTTC.

The sample holds a few counts of this clone. V and J are TRBV2 and TRBJ1-2; D is uncertain. The CDR3 consists of 13 residues. The ends were cut back, 2 bases at V and 2 bases at J, with 6 bases in the middle. CDR1 is SNHLY and CDR2 is FYNNEI in the germline V gene. CDR3 protein: CASSENANYGYTF. CDR3 nucleotides: TGTGCCAGCAGTGAAAATGCGAACTATGGCTACACCTTC.

The chain couples TRBV6-2 or TRBV6-3 to TRBJ1-2; 7 bases match TRBD1. The V segment lost 2 bases and the J segment 3 bases; nucleotides outside the gene matches: 9. Per the germline V gene, CDR1 is MNHEY and CDR2 is SVGEGT. The CDR3 contains 16 residues. CDR3 region: CASSYPNRGADYGYTF. The CDR3 bases are TGTGCCAGCAGTTACCCTAACAGGGGCGCGGACTATGGCTACACCTTC.